This TCR beta chain was identified in a study of cytomegalovirus exposure and HLA in healthy donors. General study results and limits: TCR beta sequences reportedly predicted most subjects' HLA-A and HLA-B alleles accurately.

The PCR employed 60 Vbeta primers together with 13 Jbeta primers. Sequencing was performed with immunoSEQ multiplex PCR; in TCRdb, only in-frame clones are kept and a portion is missing. The sample includes 90,000 to 150,000 clones, 65% to 85% of them seen just once. Regarding this clone: Its antigen is not identified.

The CDR3 is made up of 13 amino acids. Germline assignment: CDR1 MNHEY and CDR2 SMNVEV (reference sequence). Trimming took 4 bases from V and 6 from J; bases not matched to a gene: 4. The sequence was obtained from a woman in her thirties or forties in good health and CMV-seropositive. Sequencing input: PBMCs. V gene TRBV27 combines with J gene TRBJ1-1; TRBD1 matches at 8 bases. The CDR3, as DNA: TGTGCCAGCAGTTCGGACAGGGCGGCTGAAGCTTTCTTT. Protein: CASSSDRAAEAFF.